The 25 T cell receptor beta chains below come from one sample, sequenced in a study of T cell repertoires in ileal Crohn's disease. Only in-frame clones appear in the TCRdb table, and some are missing; sequencing was by immunoSEQ multiplex PCR. The sample includes more than 9,000 clones, 70% to 80% of them seen just once. Material for sequencing was ileal tissue. The receptors here all came from an adult with Crohn's disease.

The rearrangement joins TRBV2 to TRBJ2-1; maybe TRBD1 (5 bases). V was shortened by 2 bases and J by 0 bases, with 11 bases between the two germline ends. The CDR3 runs to 16 residues. The germline V gene encodes CDR1 SNHLY and CDR2 FYNNEI. The DNA of the CDR3 is TGTGCCAGCAGTGAAAAAGAGACAGACTCCTACAATGAGCAGTTCTTC. Translated: CASSEKETDSYNEQFF.

The chain carries TRBV5-1 and TRBJ2-5, with D hard to call. The CDR3 sequence is 15 residues long. The germline V and J ends were trimmed by 0 bases and 1 base, with 10 bases remaining between them. Germline values: CDR1 SGHRS, CDR2 YFSETQ. CDR3 sequence reads: CASSLEGYSQETQYF. CDR3 in DNA: TGCGCCAGCAGCTTGGAAGGCTACAGCCAAGAGACCCAGTACTTC.

The gene calls are TRBV11-3 and TRBJ1-1; D perhaps matches TRBD1 (6 bases). From germline, CDR1 is SGHNT and CDR2 YENEEA. The CDR3 is made up of 17 amino acids. V gave up 5 bases and J gave up 0 bases, with 19 bases separating them. CDR3 DNA sequence: TGTGCCAGCAGCCCAGGGGAAGGCAGGAAAATGAACACTGAAGCTTTCTTT. Translation: CASSPGEGRKMNTEAFF.

The chain uses TRBV28 and TRBJ2-7, with D unresolved. With 6 bases removed from V and 7 bases from J, the gap between germline ends came to 10 bases. This CDR3 has 11 amino acids. Germline assignment: CDR1 MDHEN and CDR2 SYDVKM. The CDR3 nucleotides read TGTGCCAGCAGCGCCCGAGATGAGCAGTACTTC. This translates into CASSARDEQYF.

This clone has a single count. J is TRBJ2-5 and V is TRBV5-1; 12 nucleotides match TRBD2. The germline V gene has CDR1 SGHRS and CDR2 YFSETQ. CDR3 size: 16 residues. The trim removed 3 bases at V and 1 base at J, leaving 4 bases unmatched. CDR3 sequence: CASSSGLAGLQETQYF. CDR3 DNA sequence: TGCGCCAGCAGCTCAGGACTAGCGGGACTCCAAGAGACCCAGTACTTC.

The rearrangement uses TRBV27 and TRBJ2-5; 9 bases are a match to TRBD2. Germline-derived CDR1 and CDR2 are MNHEY and SMNVEV (reference sequence). The CDR3 consists of 16 residues. V shed 7 bases and J 6 bases; nucleotides not matched to a gene: 15. The CDR3 nucleotides read TGTGCCAGCACCCCGAGGTGGGCGGGAGGGCTTAAGACCCAGTACTTC. Encoded protein: CASTPRWAGGLKTQYF.

The V and J genes are TRBV18 and TRBJ1-2, with 7 bases identical to TRBD1. CDR3 length: 14 residues. Germline-derived CDR1 and CDR2 are KGHSH and LQKENI. V lost 3 bases and J lost 2; bases outside the gene matches: 3. The CDR3 region is CASSPGTANYGYTF. In DNA form, the CDR3 reads TGTGCCAGCTCACCCGGGACAGCCAACTATGGCTACACCTTC. Combining the CDR3 with reference TRBV18 and TRBJ1-2 gives the whole variable domain NAGVMQNPRHLVRRRGQEARLRCSPMKGHSHVYWYRQLPEEGLKFMVYLQKENIIDESGMPKERFSAEFPKEGPSILRIQQVVRGDSAAYFCASSPGTANYGYTFGSGTRLTVV.

The CDR3 DNA is TGTGCCAGCAGCTTCGGGACAGGGGGCTACGAGCAGTACTTC. This sequence encodes CASSFGTGGYEQYF. The chain recombines TRBV7-2 with TRBJ2-7; 11 bases are shared with TRBD1. The V segment lost 3 bases and the J segment 3 bases; nucleotides outside the gene matches: 1. The CDR3 has 14 amino acids. Germline CDR1 reads SGHTA; CDR2 reads FQGNSA.

This CDR3 reads CASSPDSYEQYF. Here the CDR3 DNA reads TGCGCCAGCAGCCCGGACAGCTACGAGCAGTACTTC. The J gene is TRBJ2-7, the V gene TRBV5-1; TRBD1 is a possible D gene (6 bases). CDR3 length equals 12 residues. The V and J ends lost 4 bases and 3 bases respectively, with 8 bases between them. Germline V CDR1 and CDR2: SGHRS, YFSETQ. Full variable domain (remainder filled in from reference TRBV5-1 and TRBJ2-7): KAGVTQTPRYLIKTRGQQVTLSCSPISGHRSVSWYQQTPGQGLQFLFEYFSETQRNKGNFPGRFSGRQFSNSRSEMNVSTLELGDSALYLCASSPDSYEQYFGPGTRLTVT.

CDR3 DNA: TGTGCCAGCAGCTACGAGGATACGCAGTATTTT. Its translation: CASSYEDTQYF. The chain carries TRBV7-9 and TRBJ2-3; D remains unclear. Germline CDR1 and CDR2: SEHNR and FQNEAQ (reference sequence). CDR3 size: 11 residues. V dropped 4 bases and J dropped 6 bases, with 5 bases sitting between them.

The chain combines TRBV28 with TRBJ2-7; 7 nucleotides line up with TRBD2. The trim removed 5 bases at V and 6 bases at J, leaving 13 bases unmatched. This CDR3 has 15 residues. The germline gives CDR1 MDHEN, CDR2 SYDVKM. The CDR3 region is CASSPVGRGEVEQYF. The CDR3 DNA sequence: TGTGCCAGCAGTCCAGTCGGACGGGGGGAGGTCGAGCAGTACTTC.

The chain links TRBV6-1 to TRBJ2-7, with 13 bases lining up with TRBD2. The V gene end was trimmed by 4 bases and the J gene end by 3 bases; junction bases not matched to a gene: 6. Germline-derived CDR1 and CDR2 are MNHNS and SASEGT. The CDR3 contains 16 residues. The CDR3 sequence is CASSAGLAGRDYEQYF. The CDR3 region has the DNA TGTGCCAGCAGTGCGGGACTAGCGGGAAGGGACTACGAGCAGTACTTC.

This chain links TRBV10-3 with TRBJ1-2; D not resolved. CDR1 is ENHRY, CDR2 SYGVKD, per germline. Trimming cost V 0 bases and J 8 bases, with 10 bases left between them. The CDR3 is made up of 13 amino acids. As DNA, the CDR3 is TGTGCCATCAGTGAGTCAGCCTCTAAGGGCTACACCTTC. Residues: CAISESASKGYTF.

This clone appeared a single time. The chain combines TRBV28 with TRBJ2-3; D remains unclear. Per the germline V gene, CDR1 is MDHEN and CDR2 is SYDVKM. The length of the CDR3 is 11 residues. The ends were cut back, 6 bases at V and 6 bases at J, with 7 bases in the middle. CDR3 sequence (DNA): TGTGCCAGCAGCCCCATGGATACGCAGTATTTT. It encodes CASSPMDTQYF.

The chain carries TRBV5-1 and TRBJ1-1; 9 nucleotides match TRBD1. The CDR3 sequence is 16 residues long. The germline V gene encodes CDR1 SGHRS and CDR2 YFSETQ. J gave up 0 bases and V 3 bases, and 6 bases lay outside the gene matches. The CDR3 loop is CASSSGQGSMNTEAFF. The CDR3, as DNA: TGCGCCAGCAGCTCCGGACAGGGGAGTATGAACACTGAAGCTTTCTTT.

The V gene is TRBV5-6, the J gene TRBJ2-7, with 8 bases matching TRBD1. Germline V gene lookup returns CDR1 SGHDT and CDR2 YYEEEE. The CDR3 is 15 residues long. With 7 bases clipped from V and 2 bases from J, the junction kept 11 bases outside the gene matches. CDR3 coding DNA: TGTGCCAGCGCACCCCGACAGGGGCCTCCCTACGAGCAGTACTTC. Translating gives CASAPRQGPPYEQYF.

The V call is TRBV6-1, the J call TRBJ2-3, with 8 positions matching TRBD2. The CDR3 extends over 15 amino acids. V lost 4 bases and J lost 1; bases outside the gene matches: 4. From germline, CDR1 is MNHNS and CDR2 SASEGT. This CDR3 reads CASSGGAGGTDTQYF. CDR3 bases: TGTGCCAGCAGTGGTGGAGCGGGAGGCACAGATACGCAGTATTTT.

The J gene is TRBJ2-1, the V gene TRBV19, with D possibly matching TRBD2 (6 bases). Trimming pared 10 bases from V and 6 bases from J, leaving 19 bases between. The CDR3 spans 14 residues. The germline CDR1 and CDR2 sequences are LNHDA and SQIVND (reference sequence). The CDR3 here is CATHDPGDRNEQFF. The CDR3 bases are TGTGCCACCCATGATCCGGGGGACCGCAATGAGCAGTTCTTC.

This clone was picked up one time. The chain carries TRBV27 and TRBJ1-6; D may be TRBD1 (6 bases). From germline, CDR1 is MNHEY and CDR2 SMNVEV (reference sequence). The CDR3 extends over 14 amino acids. V was clipped by 2 bases and J by 10 bases, with 12 bases between them. CDR3: CASSLARGYSPLHF. For the CDR3, the DNA is TGTGCCAGCAGTTTAGCCAGGGGTTACTCACCCCTCCACTTT.

V is TRBV28 and J is TRBJ1-1; no definite D call. Germline assignment: CDR1 MDHEN and CDR2 SYDVKM. The CDR3 consists of 12 residues. The V gene lost 7 bases and the J gene lost 5 bases, with 11 bases spanning the gap. The CDR3 loop reads CASNTPGTEAFF. The CDR3 DNA sequence: TGTGCCAGCAACACCCCGGGGACTGAAGCTTTCTTT.

The J gene is TRBJ2-6, the V gene TRBV5-8; D might be TRBD2 (6 bases). CDR3 size: 17 residues. The germline V gene encodes CDR1 SGHTS and CDR2 YDEGEE. Trimming stripped 10 bases from V and 2 bases from J, with 22 bases between. In nucleotides, the CDR3 is TGTGCCGGGGGGTGGACCGCCGCCTTTCCTGGGGCCAACGTCCTGACTTTC. This sequence encodes CAGGWTAAFPGANVLTF.

This clone was picked up a small number of times. The J gene is TRBJ2-1, the V gene TRBV10-2; a possible D gene is TRBD1 (5 bases). Germline V gives CDR1 WSHSY, CDR2 SAAADI. Trimming left V 2 bases short and J 0 bases short, with 8 bases between. The CDR3 runs to 15 residues. The DNA for the CDR3 is TGCGCCAGCAGTGAGCACAGGAACTCCTACAATGAGCAGTTCTTC. Amino acids: CASSEHRNSYNEQFF.

The chain couples TRBV5-1 to TRBJ2-2, with 11 positions matching TRBD1. There are 17 residues in the CDR3. Unmatched junction bases numbered 9, after V lost 3 bases and J lost 5 bases. Germline loops: CDR1 SGHRS, CDR2 YFSETQ. Here the CDR3 reads CASSYPRTGGETGELFF. CDR3 in DNA: TGCGCCAGCAGCTACCCGAGGACAGGGGGCGAGACCGGGGAGCTGTTTTTT.

V and J are TRBV19 and TRBJ2-3; tentatively, D is TRBD1 (6 bases). The CDR3 runs to 17 residues. In germline, CDR1 is LNHDA, CDR2 SQIVND (reference sequence). Trimming took off 2 bases at V and 2 bases at J, with 17 bases between the two ends. The DNA of the CDR3 is TGTGCCAGTAGTATAAAGGGAGCAGGGGCTATCACAGATACGCAGTATTTT. It translates to CASSIKGAGAITDTQYF.

This clone turned up a few times. V gene TRBV2 combines with J gene TRBJ1-5; possible D gene TRBD1, 6 bases. Trimming pared 6 bases from V and 9 bases from J, leaving 15 bases between. The CDR3 has 13 amino acids. Germline V gene data show CDR1 as SNHLY and CDR2 as FYNNEI. The CDR3 coding sequence is TGTGCCAGCAGCAGGGGAGAGGTTAGGCCCCAGCATTTT. Translated, it gives CASSRGEVRPQHF.